This is a list of T cell receptor beta chains from one sample in a study of identical twins. TCRdb reprocessed the 5' RACE reads with MiXCR, giving one entry per CDR3 protein. The sample carries roughly 1,500,000 distinct CDR3 sequences, roughly 35% recorded once. Sequencing used cord blood. These receptor sequences come from a newborn girl in good health. Both conserved end residues are part of each CDR3. The order of the fields is D gene, J gene, V gene, clone size, CDR3 protein, CDR3 DNA. A D gene is named only where the DNA matches it firmly. Expanded clones are given a class, and other clones once, few, many or no size at all.

>-|TRBJ1-2|TRBV28|few
CASSQGHGQFNYGYTF
TGTGCCAGCAGCCAAGGACACGGCCAATTTAACTATGGCTACACCTTC
>TRBD2|TRBJ2-3|TRBV7-8|-
CASSSTSGGPTSQYF
TGTGCCAGCAGCTCGACTAGCGGGGGCCCCACGTCGCAGTATTTT
>TRBD1|TRBJ1-2|TRBV7-9|-
CASSSQTGFSSNYGYTF
TGTGCCAGCAGCTCCCAGACAGGGTTCTCCAGTAACTATGGCTACACCTTC
>-|TRBJ1-2|TRBV14|-
CASSAGTYYGYTF
TGTGCCAGCAGCGCCGGGACATACTATGGCTACACCTTC
>-|TRBJ2-5|TRBV20-1|-
CRLCPQETQYF
TGCAGACTCTGCCCCCAAGAGACCCAGTACTTC
>TRBD1|TRBJ1-5|TRBV4-1|-
CASSQVGGRQGGQHF
TGCGCCAGCAGCCAAGTTGGAGGTCGACAGGGTGGCCAGCATTTT
>TRBD1|TRBJ1-2|TRBV12-3/TRBV12-4|-
CASSLADRANGYTF
TGTGCCAGCAGCCTAGCCGACAGGGCGAATGGCTACACCTTC
>TRBD1|TRBJ1-2|TRBV20-1|few
CSALLMGTGLNYGYTF
TGCAGTGCTCTCCTGATGGGGACAGGACTTAACTATGGCTACACCTTC
>-|TRBJ2-1|TRBV6-5|-
CASSYSYGINEQFF
TGTGCCAGCAGTTACTCCTACGGGATCAATGAGCAGTTCTTC
>-|TRBJ2-7|TRBV5-5|-
CASSLDYYNEQYF
TGTGCCAGCAGCTTGGACTATTACAATGAGCAGTACTTC
>TRBD2|TRBJ2-4|TRBV12-3/TRBV12-4|-
CASLLAGGGVNIQYF
TGTGCCAGCCTGCTAGCGGGAGGGGGGGTCAACATTCAGTACTTC
>TRBD1|TRBJ1-2|TRBV29-1|few
CSFLRNPGQGDGYTF
TGCAGCTTCCTCCGTAATCCGGGACAGGGGGATGGCTACACCTTC
>-|TRBJ2-7|TRBV5-1|many
CASSVDSHSYEQYF
TGCGCCAGCAGCGTTGACAGCCACTCCTACGAGCAGTACTTC
>-|TRBJ2-2|TRBV20-1|-
CSARDELATGELFF
TGCAGTGCTAGAGATGAGCTAGCGACCGGGGAGCTGTTTTTT
>TRBD2|TRBJ2-2|TRBV5-1|-
CARTGLAVNTGELFF
TGCGCCAGGACCGGGCTAGCGGTTAACACCGGGGAGCTGTTTTTT
>-|TRBJ2-5|TRBV6-6|-
CASSCSNSKEETQYF
TGTGCCAGCAGTTGCTCGAATTCGAAAGAAGAGACCCAGTACTTC
>-|TRBJ2-7|TRBV28|few
CASSPPPLLGEQYF
TGTGCCAGCAGTCCCCCCCCCCTTCTAGGCGAGCAGTACTTC
>TRBD1|TRBJ2-4|TRBV12-3/TRBV12-4|many
CASSPDRGRGNIQYF
TGTGCCAGCAGTCCGGACAGGGGGCGAGGAAACATTCAGTACTTC
>-|TRBJ1-6|TRBV9|-
CASSVGGNSPLHF
TGTGCCAGCAGCGTAGGGGGTAATTCACCCCTCCACTTT
>TRBD2|TRBJ2-3|TRBV20-1|few
CSAVRTSGDTQYF
TGCAGTGCCGTCCGGACTAGCGGGGATACGCAGTATTTT
>TRBD1|TRBJ2-3|TRBV7-9|-
CASSTQTGTGITYTQYF
TGTGCCAGCAGCACCCAGACCGGGACAGGCATCACATATACGCAGTATTTT
>TRBD1|TRBJ1-2|TRBV27|few
CASGDSGSGYTF
TGTGCCAGCGGGGACAGCGGGAGTGGCTACACCTTC
>TRBD2|TRBJ2-2|TRBV7-9|few
CASSPTSGRDTGELFF
TGTGCCAGCAGTCCCACTAGCGGGAGGGACACCGGGGAGCTGTTTTTT
>-|TRBJ2-3|TRBV29-1|many
CSVQTGSDAQYF
TGCAGCGTTCAGACGGGTTCGGACGCGCAGTATTTT
>TRBD1|TRBJ1-1|TRBV20-1|-
CSARRRGPNTEAFF
TGCAGTGCTAGGCGCAGGGGGCCGAACACTGAAGCTTTCTTT
>-|TRBJ2-7|TRBV29-1|-
CSVEDDRSSYEQYF
TGCAGCGTTGAAGACGACAGGAGCTCCTACGAGCAGTACTTC
>TRBD1|TRBJ1-5|TRBV6-1|-
CASSVDREYSNQPQHF
TGTGCCAGCAGTGTGGACAGGGAATATAGCAATCAGCCCCAGCATTTT
>-|TRBJ2-1|TRBV2|-
CASVVAGRTGYDNEQFF
TGTGCCAGCGTTGTGGCAGGGCGGACGGGGTACGACAATGAGCAGTTCTTC
>TRBD2|TRBJ2-3|TRBV29-1|many
CSVEDIGTSRVDTQYF
TGCAGCGTTGAAGACATTGGGACTAGCCGGGTAGATACGCAGTATTTT
>-|TRBJ2-7|TRBV6-5|many
CASSYRSSYEQYF
TGTGCCAGCAGTTACAGGAGCTCCTACGAGCAGTACTTC
>TRBD1|TRBJ2-7|TRBV4-1|-
CASSQVWSGTGFSYEQYF
TGCGCCAGCAGCCAAGTTTGGTCCGGGACAGGGTTCTCCTACGAGCAGTACTTC
>-|TRBJ2-7|TRBV21-1|few
CASSKVTNYSYEQYF
TGTGCCAGCAGCAAAGTAACAAATTACTCCTACGAGCAGTACTTC
>TRBD2|TRBJ2-5|TRBV2|once
CASSVLRRETSGRAEVNEQYF
TGTGCCAGCAGTGTCCTCCGTAGGGAGACTAGCGGGAGGGCCGAGGTCAATGAGCAGTACTTC
>-|TRBJ1-1|TRBV28|-
CASSLLPLPEAFF
TGTGCCAGCAGTTTACTACCGCTACCTGAAGCTTTCTTT
>TRBD2|TRBJ2-1|TRBV7-2|-
CASRLTGLVRSNEQFF
TGTGCCAGCAGACTAACCGGACTAGTTCGTTCCAATGAGCAGTTCTTC
>-|TRBJ1-1|TRBV28|-
CASSRTDSLNTEAFF
TGTGCCAGCAGTAGGACGGACTCCCTGAACACTGAAGCTTTCTTT
>-|TRBJ2-3|TRBV10-1|few
CASSDGGVPDTQYF
TGCGCCAGCAGTGACGGCGGGGTTCCAGATACGCAGTATTTT
>-|TRBJ1-5|TRBV11-2|-
CASSLDFLSNQPQHF
TGTGCCAGCAGCTTAGACTTCCTTAGCAATCAGCCCCAGCATTTT
>-|TRBJ2-7|TRBV20-1|many
CSAPLVYEQYF
TGCAGTGCTCCGCTGGTCTACGAGCAGTACTTC
>-|TRBJ1-2|TRBV6-5|-
CASSYGQKNYGYTF
TGTGCCAGCAGTTACGGGCAGAAGAACTATGGCTACACCTTC
>-|TRBJ1-2|TRBV6-1|few
CASSITPNGYTF
TGTGCCAGCAGTATTACGCCAAATGGCTACACCTTC
>-|TRBJ1-2|TRBV3-1|-
CANSQEDGIYGYTF
TGTGCCAACAGCCAAGAAGACGGAATCTATGGCTACACCTTC
>TRBD1|TRBJ2-1|TRBV3-1|-
CASTAGTGPDNEQFF
TGTGCCAGCACCGCCGGGACAGGGCCCGACAATGAGCAGTTCTTC
>TRBD2|TRBJ2-7|TRBV5-1|many
CASRLRTSVYEQYF
TGCGCCAGCAGACTGAGGACTAGCGTCTACGAGCAGTACTTC
>-|TRBJ2-7|TRBV20-1|-
CSASARGRGYEQYF
TGCAGTGCTAGCGCGCGGGGGCGCGGTTACGAGCAGTACTTC
>TRBD2|TRBJ2-1|TRBV6-5|-
CASSYSAPGGSTYEQFF
TGTGCCAGCAGTTACTCGGCTCCGGGAGGATCTACCTACGAGCAGTTCTTC
>TRBD2|TRBJ2-7|TRBV12-3/TRBV12-4|few
CASRTSGVVSYEQYF
TGTGCCAGCAGAACTAGCGGGGTGGTCTCCTACGAGCAGTACTTC
>TRBD1|TRBJ1-2|TRBV27|many
CASSFSTGGYGYTF
TGTGCCAGCAGTTTCTCGACAGGGGGCTATGGCTACACCTTC
>-|TRBJ2-7|TRBV7-2|many
CASSYRAPYEQYF
TGTGCCAGCAGTTACAGGGCCCCCTACGAGCAGTACTTC
>-|TRBJ2-5|TRBV15|few
CATSRYQETQYF
TGTGCCACCAGCAGATACCAAGAGACCCAGTACTTC
>-|TRBJ2-5|TRBV21-1|few
CASSKTDRGQETQYF
TGTGCCAGCAGCAAAACGGACAGGGGGCAAGAGACCCAGTACTTC
>-|TRBJ1-5|TRBV20-1|-
CSAPYRQGRQPQHF
TGCAGTGCCCCATATAGGCAGGGAAGGCAGCCCCAGCATTTT
>-|TRBJ1-6|TRBV6-5|few
CASRRQQYINNSPLHF
TGTGCCAGCAGACGACAGCAATATATCAATAATTCACCCCTCCACTTT
>-|TRBJ2-6|TRBV4-1|few
CASSQDSRTGANVLTF
TGCGCCAGCAGCCAAGATAGCAGAACTGGGGCCAACGTCCTGACTTTC